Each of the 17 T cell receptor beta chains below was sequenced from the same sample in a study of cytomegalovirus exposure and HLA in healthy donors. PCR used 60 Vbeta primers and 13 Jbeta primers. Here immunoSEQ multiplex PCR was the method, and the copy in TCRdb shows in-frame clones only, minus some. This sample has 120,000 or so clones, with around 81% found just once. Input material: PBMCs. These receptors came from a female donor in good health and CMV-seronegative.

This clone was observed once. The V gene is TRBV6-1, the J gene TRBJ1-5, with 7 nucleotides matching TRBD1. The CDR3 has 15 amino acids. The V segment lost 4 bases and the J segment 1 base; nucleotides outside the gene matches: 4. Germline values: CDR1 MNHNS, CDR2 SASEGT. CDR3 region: CASSGTGLSNQPQHF. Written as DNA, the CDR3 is TGTGCCAGCAGTGGGACAGGTTTAAGCAATCAGCCCCAGCATTTT.

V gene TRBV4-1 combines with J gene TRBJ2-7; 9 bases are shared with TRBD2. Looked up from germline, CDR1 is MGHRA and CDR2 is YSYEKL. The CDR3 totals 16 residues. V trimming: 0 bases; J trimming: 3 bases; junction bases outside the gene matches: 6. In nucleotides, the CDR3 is TGCGCCAGCAGCCAAGATTGGGAAGCGGGAGGCTACGAGCAGTACTTC. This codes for CASSQDWEAGGYEQYF.

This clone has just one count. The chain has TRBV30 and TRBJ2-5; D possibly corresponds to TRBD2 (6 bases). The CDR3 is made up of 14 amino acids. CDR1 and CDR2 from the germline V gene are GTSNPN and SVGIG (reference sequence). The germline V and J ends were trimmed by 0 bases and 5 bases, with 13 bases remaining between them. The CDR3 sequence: CAWSVRALAETQYF. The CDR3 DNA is TGTGCCTGGAGTGTACGAGCGCTAGCGGAGACCCAGTACTTC.

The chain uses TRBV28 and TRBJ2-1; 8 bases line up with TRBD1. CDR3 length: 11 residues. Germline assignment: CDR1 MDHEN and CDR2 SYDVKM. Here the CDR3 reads CAGQGAGEQFF. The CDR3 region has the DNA TGTGCGGGGCAGGGGGCGGGTGAGCAGTTCTTC.

The CDR3 nucleotides are TGTGCCAGCAGCGGAGCCCTCACCCACTATGGCTACACCTTC. Encoded protein: CASSGALTHYGYTF. J is TRBJ1-2 and V is TRBV9; no reliable D call. There are 14 residues in the CDR3. Trimming stripped 3 bases from V and 3 bases from J, with 12 bases between. CDR1 SGDLS and CDR2 YYNGEE come from the germline V gene.

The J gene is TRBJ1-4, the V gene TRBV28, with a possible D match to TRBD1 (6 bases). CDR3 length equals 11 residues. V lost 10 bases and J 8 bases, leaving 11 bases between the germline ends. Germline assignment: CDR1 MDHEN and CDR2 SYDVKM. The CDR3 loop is CATVTGEKLFF. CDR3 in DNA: TGTGCCACCGTTACAGGGGAAAAACTGTTTTTT. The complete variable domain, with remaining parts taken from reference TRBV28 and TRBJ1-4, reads DVKVTQSSRYLVKRTGEKVFLECVQDMDHENMFWYRQDPGLGLRLIYFSYDVKMKEKGDIPEGYSVSREKKERFSLILESASTNQTSMYLCATVTGEKLFFGSGTQLSVL.

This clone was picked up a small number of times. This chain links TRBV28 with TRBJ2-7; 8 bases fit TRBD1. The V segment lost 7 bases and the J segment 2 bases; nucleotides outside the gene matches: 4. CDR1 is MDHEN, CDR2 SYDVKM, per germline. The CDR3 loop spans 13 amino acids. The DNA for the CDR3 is TGTGCCAGCAAAAGGACAGGGACCTACGAGCAGTACTTC. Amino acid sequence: CASKRTGTYEQYF.

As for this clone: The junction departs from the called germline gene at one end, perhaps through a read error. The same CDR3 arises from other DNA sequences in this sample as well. CDR3 bases: TGCGCCAGCAGCCCAAGCGGGAGAAAGTACGAGCAGTACTTC. This sequence encodes CASSPSGRKYEQYF. The gene calls are TRBV14 and TRBJ2-7; 8 nucleotides agree with TRBD2. Germline CDR1 reads SGHDN; CDR2 reads FVKESK. The CDR3 is 14 residues long.

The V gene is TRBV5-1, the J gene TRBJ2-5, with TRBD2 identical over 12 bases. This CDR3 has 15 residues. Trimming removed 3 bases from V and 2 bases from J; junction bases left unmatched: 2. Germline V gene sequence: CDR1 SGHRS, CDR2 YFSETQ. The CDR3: CASSSTSGGQETQYF. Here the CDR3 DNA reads TGCGCCAGCAGCTCGACTAGCGGGGGACAAGAGACCCAGTACTTC.

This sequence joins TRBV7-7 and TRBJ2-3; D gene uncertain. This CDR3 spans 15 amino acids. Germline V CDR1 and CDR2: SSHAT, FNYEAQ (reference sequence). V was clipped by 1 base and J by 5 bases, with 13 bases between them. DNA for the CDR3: TGTGCCAGCAGCTTAGAGGTAGTGCCGGGAGATACGCAGTATTTT. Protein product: CASSLEVVPGDTQYF.

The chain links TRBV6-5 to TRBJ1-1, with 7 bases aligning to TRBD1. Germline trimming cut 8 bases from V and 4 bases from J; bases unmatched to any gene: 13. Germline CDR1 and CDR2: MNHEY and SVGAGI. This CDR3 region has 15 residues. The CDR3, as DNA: TGTGCCAGCCAAGCCCTCTGGGACAGAACCACTGAAGCTTTCTTT. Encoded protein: CASQALWDRTTEAFF.

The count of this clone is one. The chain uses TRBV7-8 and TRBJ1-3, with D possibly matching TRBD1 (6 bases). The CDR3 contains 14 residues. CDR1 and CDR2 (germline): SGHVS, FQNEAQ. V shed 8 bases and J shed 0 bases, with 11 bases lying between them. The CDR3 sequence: CASSTGSSGNTIYF. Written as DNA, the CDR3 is TGTGCCAGCTCCACAGGGAGCTCTGGAAACACCATATATTTT.

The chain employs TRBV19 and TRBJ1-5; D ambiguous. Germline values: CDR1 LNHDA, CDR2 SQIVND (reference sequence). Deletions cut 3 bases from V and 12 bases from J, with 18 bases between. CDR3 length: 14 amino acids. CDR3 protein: CASSMGPREGLQHF. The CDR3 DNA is TGTGCCAGTAGTATGGGCCCAAGGGAGGGCCTCCAGCATTTT.

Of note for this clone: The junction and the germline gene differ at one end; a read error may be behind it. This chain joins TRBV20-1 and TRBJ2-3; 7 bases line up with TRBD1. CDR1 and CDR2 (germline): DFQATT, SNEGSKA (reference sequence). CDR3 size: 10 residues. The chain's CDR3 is CSARVPTGLF. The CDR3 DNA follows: TGCAGTGCTAGAGTCCCGACAGGGCTCTTT.

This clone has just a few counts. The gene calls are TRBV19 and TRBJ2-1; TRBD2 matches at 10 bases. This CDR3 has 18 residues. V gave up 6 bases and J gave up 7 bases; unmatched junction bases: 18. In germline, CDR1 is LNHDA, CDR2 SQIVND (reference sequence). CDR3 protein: CASSGLRTSGRRSNEQFF. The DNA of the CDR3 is TGTGCCAGTAGCGGGCTGAGGACTAGCGGAAGAAGATCGAATGAGCAGTTCTTC. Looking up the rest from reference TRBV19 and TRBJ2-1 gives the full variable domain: DGGITQSPKYLFRKEGQNVTLSCEQNLNHDAMYWYRQDPGQGLRLIYYSQIVNDFQKGDIAEGYSVSREKKESFPLTVTSAQKNPTAFYLCASSGLRTSGRRSNEQFFGPGTRLTVL.

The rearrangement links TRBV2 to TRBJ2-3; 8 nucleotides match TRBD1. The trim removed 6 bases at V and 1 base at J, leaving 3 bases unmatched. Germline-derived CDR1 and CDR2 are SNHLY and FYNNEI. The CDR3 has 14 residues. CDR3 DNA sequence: TGTGCCAGCAGGGAACAGGGGGGCACAGATACGCAGTATTTT. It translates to CASREQGGTDTQYF.

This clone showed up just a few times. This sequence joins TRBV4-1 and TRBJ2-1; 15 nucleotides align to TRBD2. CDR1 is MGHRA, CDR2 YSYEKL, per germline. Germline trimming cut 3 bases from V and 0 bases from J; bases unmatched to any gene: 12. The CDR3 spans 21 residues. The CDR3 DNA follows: TGCGCCAGCAGCCACCCGCAAGTCGGACTAGCGGGGGGGCTCTCCTACAATGAGCAGTTCTTC. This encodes CASSHPQVGLAGGLSYNEQFF.